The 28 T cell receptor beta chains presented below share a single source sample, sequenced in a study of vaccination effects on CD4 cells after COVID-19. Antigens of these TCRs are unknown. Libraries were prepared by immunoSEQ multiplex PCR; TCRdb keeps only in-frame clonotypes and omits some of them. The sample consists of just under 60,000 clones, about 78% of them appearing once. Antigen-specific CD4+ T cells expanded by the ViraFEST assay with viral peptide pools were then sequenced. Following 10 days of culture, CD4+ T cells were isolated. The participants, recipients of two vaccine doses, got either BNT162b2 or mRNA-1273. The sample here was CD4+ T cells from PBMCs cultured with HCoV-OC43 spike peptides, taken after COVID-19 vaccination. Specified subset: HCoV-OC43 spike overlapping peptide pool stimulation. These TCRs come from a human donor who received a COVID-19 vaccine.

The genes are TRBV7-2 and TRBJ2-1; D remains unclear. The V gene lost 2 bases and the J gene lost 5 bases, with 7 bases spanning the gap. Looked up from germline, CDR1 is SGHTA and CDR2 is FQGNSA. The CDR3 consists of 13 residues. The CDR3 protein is CASSLRLNNEQFF. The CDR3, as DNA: TGTGCCAGCAGCTTACGACTCAACAATGAGCAGTTCTTC. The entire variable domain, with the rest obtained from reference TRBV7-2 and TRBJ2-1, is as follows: GAGVSQSPSNKVTEKGKDVELRCDPISGHTALYWYRQSLGQGLEFLIYFQGNSAPDKSGLPSDRFSAERTGGSVSTLTIQRTQQEDSAVYLCASSLRLNNEQFFGPGTRLTVL.

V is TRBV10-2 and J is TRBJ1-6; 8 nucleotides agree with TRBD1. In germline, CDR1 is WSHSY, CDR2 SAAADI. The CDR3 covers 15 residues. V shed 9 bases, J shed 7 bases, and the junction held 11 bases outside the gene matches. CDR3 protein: CASRPQGAQNSPLHF. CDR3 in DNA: TGCGCCAGTAGGCCTCAGGGGGCACAAAATTCACCCCTCCACTTT.

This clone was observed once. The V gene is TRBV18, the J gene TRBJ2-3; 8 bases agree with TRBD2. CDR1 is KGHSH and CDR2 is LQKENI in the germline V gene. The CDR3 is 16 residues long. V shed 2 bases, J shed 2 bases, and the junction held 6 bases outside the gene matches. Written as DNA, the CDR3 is TGTGCCAGCTCACCAGTTAGCGGGGTAAACACAGATACGCAGTATTTT. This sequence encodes CASSPVSGVNTDTQYF.

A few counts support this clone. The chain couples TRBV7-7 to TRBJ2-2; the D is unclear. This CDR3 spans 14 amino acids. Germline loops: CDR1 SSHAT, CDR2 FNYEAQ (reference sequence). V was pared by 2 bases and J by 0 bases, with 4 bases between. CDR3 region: CASSLHTNTGELFF. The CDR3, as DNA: TGTGCCAGCAGCTTACACACGAACACCGGGGAGCTGTTTTTT.

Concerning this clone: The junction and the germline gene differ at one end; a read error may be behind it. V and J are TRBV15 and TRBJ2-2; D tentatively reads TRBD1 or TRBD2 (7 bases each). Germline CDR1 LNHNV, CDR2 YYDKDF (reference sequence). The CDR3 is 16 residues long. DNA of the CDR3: TGTGCCACCAGGAGAGCGGGACAGACAAACACCGGGGAGCTGTTTTTT. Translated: CATRRAGQTNTGELFF.

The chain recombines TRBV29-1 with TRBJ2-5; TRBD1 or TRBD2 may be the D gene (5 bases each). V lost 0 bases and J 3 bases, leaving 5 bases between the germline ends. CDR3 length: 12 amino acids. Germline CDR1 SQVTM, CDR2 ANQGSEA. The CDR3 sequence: CSVEEGEETQYF. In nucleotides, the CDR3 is TGCAGCGTTGAAGAGGGGGAAGAGACCCAGTACTTC. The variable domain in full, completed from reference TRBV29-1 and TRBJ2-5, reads SAVISQKPSRDICQRGTSLTIQCQVDSQVTMMFWYRQQPGQSLTLIATANQGSEATYESGFVIDKFPISRPNLTFSTLTVSNMSPEDSSIYLCSVEEGEETQYFGPGTRLLVL.

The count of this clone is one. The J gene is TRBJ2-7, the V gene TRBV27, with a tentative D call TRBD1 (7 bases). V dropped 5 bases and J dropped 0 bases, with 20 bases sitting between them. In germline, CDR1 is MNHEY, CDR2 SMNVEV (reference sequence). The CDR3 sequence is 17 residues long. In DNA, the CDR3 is TGTGCCAGCAGTCCATTATCGGGGGACAGCTTCTCCTACGAGCAGTACGTC. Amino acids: CASSPLSGDSFSYEQYV.

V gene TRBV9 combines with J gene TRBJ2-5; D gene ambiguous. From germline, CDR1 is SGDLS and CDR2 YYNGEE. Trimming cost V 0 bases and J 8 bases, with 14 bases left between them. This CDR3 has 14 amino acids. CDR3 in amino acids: CASSVGTDTGTQYF. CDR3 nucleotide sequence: TGTGCCAGCAGCGTAGGGACGGATACCGGAACCCAGTACTTC.

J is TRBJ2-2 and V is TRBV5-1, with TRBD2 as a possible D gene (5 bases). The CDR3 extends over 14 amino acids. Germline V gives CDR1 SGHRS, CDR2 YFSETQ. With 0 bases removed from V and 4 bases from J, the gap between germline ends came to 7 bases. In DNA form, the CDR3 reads TGCGCCAGCAGCTTGGTGGGGAGCACCGGGGAGCTGTTTTTT. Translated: CASSLVGSTGELFF.

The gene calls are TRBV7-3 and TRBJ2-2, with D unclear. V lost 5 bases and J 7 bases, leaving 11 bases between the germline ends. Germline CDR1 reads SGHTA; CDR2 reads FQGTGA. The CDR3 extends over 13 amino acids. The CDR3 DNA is TGTGCCAGCAGCGTCTTCGTTGGCGGGGAGCTGTTTTTT. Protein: CASSVFVGGELFF.

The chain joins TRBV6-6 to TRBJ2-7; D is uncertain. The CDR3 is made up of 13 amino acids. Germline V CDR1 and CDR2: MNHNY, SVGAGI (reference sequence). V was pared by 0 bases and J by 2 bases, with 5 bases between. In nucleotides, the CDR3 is TGTGCCAGCAGTTACTCGACGACCTACGAGCAGTACGTC. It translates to CASSYSTTYEQYV.

The chain's CDR3 is CASSLKGRGSGQPQHF. Written as DNA, the CDR3 is TGTGCCAGCAGCCTCAAAGGACGGGGATCAGGTCAGCCCCAGCATTTT. V is TRBV2 and J is TRBJ1-5; D is uncertain. The ends were cut back, 6 bases at V and 6 bases at J, with 21 bases in the middle. CDR3 length: 16 residues. Germline assignment: CDR1 SNHLY and CDR2 FYNNEI.

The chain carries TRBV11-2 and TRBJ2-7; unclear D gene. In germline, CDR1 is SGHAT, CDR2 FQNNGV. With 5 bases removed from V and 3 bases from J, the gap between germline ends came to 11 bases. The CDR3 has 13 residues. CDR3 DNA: TGTGCCAGCAGCCGTTCCAAGTACTACGAGCAGTACGTC. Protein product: CASSRSKYYEQYV.

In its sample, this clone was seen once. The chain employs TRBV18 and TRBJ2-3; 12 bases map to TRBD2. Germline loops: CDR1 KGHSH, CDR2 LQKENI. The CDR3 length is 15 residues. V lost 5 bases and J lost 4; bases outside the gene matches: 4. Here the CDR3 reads CASSSLAGGSDTQYF. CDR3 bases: TGTGCCAGCTCATCACTAGCGGGGGGTTCAGATACGCAGTATTTT.

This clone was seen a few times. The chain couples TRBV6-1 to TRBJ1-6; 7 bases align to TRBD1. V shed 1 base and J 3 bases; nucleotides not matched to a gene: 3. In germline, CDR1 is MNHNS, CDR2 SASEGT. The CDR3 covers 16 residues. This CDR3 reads CASSEEGQHYNSPLHF. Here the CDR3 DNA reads TGTGCCAGCAGTGAAGAGGGACAGCACTATAATTCACCCCTCCACTTT.

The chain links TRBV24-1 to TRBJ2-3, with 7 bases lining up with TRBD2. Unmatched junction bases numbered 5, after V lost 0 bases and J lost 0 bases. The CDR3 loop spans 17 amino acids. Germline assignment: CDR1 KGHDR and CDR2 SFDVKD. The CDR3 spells CATSDLQSGISTDTQYF. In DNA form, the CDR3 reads TGTGCCACCAGTGATTTGCAAAGCGGGATAAGCACAGATACGCAGTATTTT.

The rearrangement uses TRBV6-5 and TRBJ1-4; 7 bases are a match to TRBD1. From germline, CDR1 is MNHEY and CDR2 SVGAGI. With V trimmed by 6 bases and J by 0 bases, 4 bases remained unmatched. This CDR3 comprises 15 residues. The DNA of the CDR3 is TGTGCCAGCAGGGCTACAGGGGCAACTAATGAAAAACTGTTTTTT. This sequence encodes CASRATGATNEKLFF.

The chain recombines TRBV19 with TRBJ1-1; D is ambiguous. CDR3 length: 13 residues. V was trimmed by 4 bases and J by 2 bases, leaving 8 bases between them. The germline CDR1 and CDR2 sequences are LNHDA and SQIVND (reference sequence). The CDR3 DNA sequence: TGTGCCAGTAGTACCGCCCGAAACACTGAAGCTTTCTTT. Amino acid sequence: CASSTARNTEAFF.

The CDR3 sequence: CASSDLRPATNEKLFF. DNA of the CDR3: TGTGCCAGTAGTGACCTCCGACCCGCAACTAATGAAAAACTGTTTTTT. This chain joins TRBV19 and TRBJ1-4; no clear D gene. The CDR3 runs to 16 residues. The V gene lost 5 bases and the J gene lost 0 bases, with 13 bases spanning the gap. Germline CDR1 and CDR2: LNHDA and SQIVND (reference sequence).

This CDR3 is CASSLGPNEKLFF. Here the CDR3 DNA reads TGCGCCAGCAGCTTGGGCCCTAATGAAAAACTGTTTTTT. This chain uses TRBV5-1 with TRBJ1-4; unclear D gene. The V gene lost 0 bases and the J gene lost 3 bases, with 3 bases spanning the gap. This CDR3 has 13 amino acids. CDR1 is SGHRS and CDR2 is YFSETQ in the germline V gene.

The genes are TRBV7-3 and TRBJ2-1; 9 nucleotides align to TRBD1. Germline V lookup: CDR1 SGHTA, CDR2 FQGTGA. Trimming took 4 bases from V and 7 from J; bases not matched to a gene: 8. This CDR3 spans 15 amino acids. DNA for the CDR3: TGTGCCAGCAGCTCCCAGACAGGGGGTTGGAATGAGCAGTTCTTC. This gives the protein CASSSQTGGWNEQFF. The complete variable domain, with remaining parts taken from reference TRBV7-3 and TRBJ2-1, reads GAGVSQTPSNKVTEKGKYVELRCDPISGHTALYWYRQSLGQGPEFLIYFQGTGAADDSGLPNDRFFAVRPEGSVSTLKIQRTERGDSAVYLCASSSQTGGWNEQFFGPGTRLTVL.

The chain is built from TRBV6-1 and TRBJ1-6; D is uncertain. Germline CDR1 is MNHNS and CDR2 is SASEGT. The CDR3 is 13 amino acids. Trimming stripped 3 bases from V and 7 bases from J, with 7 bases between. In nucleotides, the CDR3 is TGTGCCAGCAGTGAGGGGAGGAATTCACCCCTCCACTTT. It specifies CASSEGRNSPLHF.

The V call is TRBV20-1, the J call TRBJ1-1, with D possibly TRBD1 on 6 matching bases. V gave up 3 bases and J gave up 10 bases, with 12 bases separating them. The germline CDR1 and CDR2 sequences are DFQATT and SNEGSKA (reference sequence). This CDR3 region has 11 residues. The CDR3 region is CSASPQGTAFF. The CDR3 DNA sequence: TGCAGTGCTAGCCCACAGGGAACAGCTTTCTTT.

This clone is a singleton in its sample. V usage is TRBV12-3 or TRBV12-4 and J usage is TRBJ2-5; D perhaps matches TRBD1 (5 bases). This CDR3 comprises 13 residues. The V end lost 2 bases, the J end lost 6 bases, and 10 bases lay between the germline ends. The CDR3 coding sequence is TGTGCCAGCAGTTTACAGGGAAAAAAGACCCAGTACTTC. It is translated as CASSLQGKKTQYF.

The CDR3 DNA sequence: TGCGCCAGCAGCCAAGCAGGGACCCGAAATGGCTACACCTTC. Protein: CASSQAGTRNGYTF. The gene calls are TRBV4-3 and TRBJ1-2; D possibly corresponds to TRBD1 (5 bases). Germline V lookup: CDR1 LGHNA, CDR2 YSLEER. There are 14 residues in the CDR3. Trimming shortened V by 1 base and J by 6 bases, and 12 bases separated the two germline ends.

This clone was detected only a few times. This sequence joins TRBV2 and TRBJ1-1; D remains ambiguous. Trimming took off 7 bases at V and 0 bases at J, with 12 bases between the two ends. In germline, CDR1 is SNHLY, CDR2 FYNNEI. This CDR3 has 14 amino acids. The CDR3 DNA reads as TGTGCCAGCACCCCTGCAGAAATGAACACTGAAGCTTTCTTT. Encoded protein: CASTPAEMNTEAFF.

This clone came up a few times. For the CDR3, the DNA is TGTGCCAGCAGCTGGAGGGTCTCGACTGAAGCTTTCTTT. It specifies CASSWRVSTEAFF. This chain links TRBV7-3 with TRBJ1-1, with D unclear. This CDR3 contains 13 residues. CDR1 SGHTA and CDR2 FQGTGA come from the germline V gene. Trimming stripped 4 bases from V and 5 bases from J, with 11 bases between.

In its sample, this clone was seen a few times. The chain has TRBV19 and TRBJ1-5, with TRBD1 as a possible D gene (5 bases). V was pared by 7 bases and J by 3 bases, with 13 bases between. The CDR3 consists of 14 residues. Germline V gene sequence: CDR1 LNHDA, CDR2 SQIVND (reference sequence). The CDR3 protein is CASTYGQTNQPQHF. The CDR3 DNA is TGTGCCAGTACCTATGGACAAACCAATCAGCCCCAGCATTTT.